This T cell receptor beta chain originates from a study of blood T cell repertoires in COVID-19. Study background: Samples came from the United States, Italy and Spain, spanning acute and convalescent COVID-19. Sources were T cells, B-cell-depleted T cells, or PBMCs; the material itself was cDNA or gDNA.

Recovered status in Cohort 3 required two negative PCRs, clearance, or symptom resolution. The germline CDR1 and CDR2 sequences are MRHNA and SNTAGT. The CDR3 runs to 14 residues. With 4 bases clipped from V and 2 bases from J, the junction kept 1 base outside the gene matches. In the study's own analysis: Estimation of nucleated cell counts relied on the amplification of reference gene primers. Sequenced by immunoSEQ multiplex PCR; TCRdb stores in-frame clones only, minus some. V and J calls and clone size follow that table, whereas D and trimming were derived from the DNA. The table has 95,000 to 150,000 clones, around 84% seen once. This clone was seen more than once but under ten times.

Material: PBMCs or T cells enriched from blood (not recorded which). The rearrangement uses TRBV6-4 and TRBJ2-1, with 8 nucleotides matching TRBD2. The source is a woman in her twenties or thirties who had recovered from COVID-19. As DNA, the CDR3 is TGTGCCAGCAGTGCGGGAGGGACCTACAATGAGCAGTTCTTC. Its translation: CASSAGGTYNEQFF.